This T cell receptor (beta chain) came from a study of T cells in Graves' hyperthyroidism and ophthalmopathy. Amplification of TCR beta CDR3 regions used RNA as the template. The study used the HTBI primer set for a first-round RT-PCR of the TCR CDR3. One entry per CDR3 protein, called by TCRdb with MiXCR from the multiplex PCR reads. The sample lists over 650,000 distinct CDR3 sequences, less than 20% occurring once. The length of the CDR3 is 11 residues. Between the trimmed V and J ends, which lost 7 bases and 1 base, there was a span of 8 bases. Germline V gene sequence: CDR1 SQVTM, CDR2 ANQGSEA. The source material was blood. The gene calls are TRBV29-1 and TRBJ2-7; D gene ambiguous. The sequence derives from a man aged 18 to 29 with Graves' hyperthyroidism. Here the CDR3 reads CSAVGSYEQYF. The CDR3 DNA reads as TGCAGCGCGGTGGGGTCCTACGAGCAGTACTTC.